Listed below are T cell receptor beta chains from one sample, sequenced in a study of glioma-infiltrating T cells after dendritic cell vaccination. Using immunoSEQ multiplex PCR, the repertoire was profiled, and TCRdb retains in-frame clones only, with some absent. The sample has tens of thousands of clones, roughly 89% seen once. The material sequenced was blood, taken before dendritic cell vaccination. All receptors derive from a human donor with glioblastoma. Both conserved end residues are part of each CDR3. Fields, in order: clone size, V gene, J gene, D gene, CDR3 DNA, CDR3 protein. The D gene is left open where the match is weak. The size of a clone is reported for some rows only, either as once, few or many, or as a class for expanded clones.

>-|TRBV15|TRBJ1-5|-
TGTGCCACCTCCCATAGCAATCAGCCCCAGCATTTT
CATSHSNQPQHF
>-|TRBV11-2|TRBJ1-1|TRBD1
TGTGCCAGCAGCTTAGTAGCAGGGGGCGCGAGAACTGAAGCTTTCTTT
CASSLVAGGARTEAFF
>once|TRBV10-2|TRBJ2-5|TRBD2
TGCGCCAGCAGTGAGAGAGTAGCGGGCCCCCAAGAGACCCAGTACTTC
CASSERVAGPQETQYF
>-|TRBV7-3|TRBJ2-7|-
TGTGCCAGCAGCTTAACGTGGGGGCCCTACGAGCAGTACTTC
CASSLTWGPYEQYF
>-|TRBV19|TRBJ2-1|TRBD2
TGTGCCAGTAGCCGAACTGGCGGGAGCCCATTGGTTGAGCAGTTCTTC
CASSRTGGSPLVEQFF
>-|TRBV7-2|TRBJ2-5|TRBD2
TGTGCCAGCAGAGAAGGTAGCGGGGGGTGGCAAGAGACCCAGTACTTC
CASREGSGGWQETQYF
>once|TRBV19|TRBJ1-5|-
TGTGCCAGTAGTATAGGGACAATTAGCAATCAGCCCCAGCATTTT
CASSIGTISNQPQHF
>-|TRBV6-5|TRBJ2-5|-
TGTGCCAGCAGTCGCCAGGGAACGAAGACCCAGTACTTC
CASSRQGTKTQYF
>-|TRBV6-1|TRBJ2-7|-
TGTGCCAGCAGTGAATACGGCTACGAGCAGTACTTC
CASSEYGYEQYF
>-|TRBV6-5|TRBJ2-7|-
TGTGCCAGCAGGGATCTGGGGAGCTACGAGCAGTACTTC
CASRDLGSYEQYF
>-|TRBV19|TRBJ1-5|-
TGTGCCAGTAGTCCGAGGTCCGGGTATAGGAATCAGCCCCAGCATTTT
CASSPRSGYRNQPQHF
>-|TRBV6-1|TRBJ2-7|TRBD1
TGTGCCAGCAGTGAAATAGCCGGGACAGGGTACCCCCTCGAGCAGTACTTC
CASSEIAGTGYPLEQYF
>-|TRBV6-6|TRBJ2-7|-
TGTGCCAGCAGTTACTCGTCCCAGTCCTACGAGCAGTACTTC
CASSYSSQSYEQYF
>-|TRBV18|TRBJ1-5|-
TGTGCCAGCTCACCCCGAAGGGAGGGGCCCCAGCATTTT
CASSPRREGPQHF
>-|TRBV9|TRBJ2-7|-
TGTGCCAGCAGCGTACAGCCGGAGTCTTCCTACGAGCAGTACTTC
CASSVQPESSYEQYF
>-|TRBV9|TRBJ2-2|-
TGTGCCAGCAGCCCAGACGGCGGAGCCAACACCGGGGAGCTGTTTTTT
CASSPDGGANTGELFF
>-|TRBV2|TRBJ2-3|TRBD2
TGTGCCAGCAATGGACTAGCGGGAGTAGGAACAGATACGCAGTATTTT
CASNGLAGVGTDTQYF
>-|TRBV6-1|TRBJ1-1|-
TGTGCCAGCAGTCTACAGGGTCAGAACACTGAAGCTTTCTTT
CASSLQGQNTEAFF
>-|TRBV18|TRBJ1-5|-
TGTGCCAGCTCACCTTCCGGCCGGACACCGAATCAGCCCCAGCATTTT
CASSPSGRTPNQPQHF
>-|TRBV15|TRBJ2-4|-
TGTGCCACCAGCAGGGCTCCCTCATTAGCCAAAAACATTCAGTACTTC
CATSRAPSLAKNIQYF
>-|TRBV5-6|TRBJ1-5|-
TGTGCCAGCAGCTTGGGCCAGGGTGGCCAGCCCCAGCATTTT
CASSLGQGGQPQHF
>few|TRBV29-1|TRBJ1-2|-
TGCAGCGTTGAAATGCAGGACATTTATGGCTACACCTTC
CSVEMQDIYGYTF
>-|TRBV19|TRBJ1-2|-
TGTGCCAGTAGTAGTCGTGGACAGTCCTATGGCTACACCTTC
CASSSRGQSYGYTF
>-|TRBV9|TRBJ2-7|TRBD1
TGTGCCAGCAGCGAGGGGGCAGGGGGCTCCTACGAGCAGTACTTC
CASSEGAGGSYEQYF
>-|TRBV5-1|TRBJ2-3|-
TGCGCCAGCAGCGTGGGGGGGGGCGCAGATACGCAGTATTTT
CASSVGGGADTQYF
>-|TRBV5-1|TRBJ1-1|TRBD1
TGCGCCAGCAGCTTCCTCCGGGACAGGGGGAGCACTGAAGCTTTCTTT
CASSFLRDRGSTEAFF
>once|TRBV10-3|TRBJ2-7|TRBD1
TGTGCCATCAGTGAGCCGGGACAGTCCTACGAGCAGTACTTC
CAISEPGQSYEQYF
>once|TRBV5-1|TRBJ2-1|-
TGCGCCAGCAGCTTGTTCGAGGCGGAGTACAATGAGCAGTTCTTC
CASSLFEAEYNEQFF
>once|TRBV18|TRBJ1-1|-
TGTGCCAGCTCAGCAGATCATAACACTGAAGCTTTCTTT
CASSADHNTEAFF
>once|TRBV27|TRBJ1-1|-
TGTGCCAGCACCAGGATGGGGGCGGACACTGAAGCTTTCTTT
CASTRMGADTEAFF
>-|TRBV7-8|TRBJ2-2|-
TGTGCCAGCAGCTTAGATTGGACAGTCGGGGAGCTGTTTTTT
CASSLDWTVGELFF
>-|TRBV5-4|TRBJ1-1|-
TGTGCCAGCAGCTTGGAAGGCAGGCCAGGCACTGAAGCTTTCTTT
CASSLEGRPGTEAFF
>-|TRBV6-6|TRBJ1-5|TRBD1
TGTGCCAGCAGGCAACCGGGACAGGGAAGCAATCAGCCCCAGCATTTT
CASRQPGQGSNQPQHF
>-|TRBV27|TRBJ1-5|-
TGTGCCAGCAGTCCATTCAATCAGGGAGGGGGACAGCCCCAGCATTTT
CASSPFNQGGGQPQHF
>-|TRBV6-6|TRBJ2-5|TRBD1
TGTGCCAGCAACAATGACAGGGACCCCCGTGAGACCCAGTACTTC
CASNNDRDPRETQYF
>-|TRBV6-1|TRBJ1-6|-
TGTGCCACAACCGACAGTCATAATTCACCCCTCCACTTT
CATTDSHNSPLHF
>once|TRBV29-1|TRBJ1-2|TRBD1
TGCAGCGTCTGGACAGGGGATGGCTACACCTTC
CSVWTGDGYTF
>-|TRBV18|TRBJ1-2|TRBD1
TGTGCCAGCTCACCGCGCCAGGGGGACTATGGCTACACCTTC
CASSPRQGDYGYTF
>-|TRBV4-1|TRBJ1-3|TRBD1
TGCGCCAGCAGCCAAGCAGGGGGGCTTCTCTCTGGAAACACCATATATTTT
CASSQAGGLLSGNTIYF
>-|TRBV9|TRBJ1-1|-
TGTGCCAGCAGCGTAGTAAGTGAGTCGGCTGAAGCTTTCTTT
CASSVVSESAEAFF
>once|TRBV7-2|TRBJ2-2|-
TGTGCCAGCAGGCACCGGGAAAGAGGGTCCGGGGAGCTGTTTTTT
CASRHRERGSGELFF
>-|TRBV7-2|TRBJ2-5|-
TGTGCCAGCAGCTTTACCGGGGCGGGGGCAGGGACCCAGTACTTC
CASSFTGAGAGTQYF
>-|TRBV7-9|TRBJ2-5|-
TGTGCCAGCAGCTCACTCGAGACCCAGTACTTC
CASSSLETQYF
>-|TRBV4-1|TRBJ2-5|TRBD2
TGCGCCAGCAGCCAAGTCGGACTAGCGATGCACGAGACCCAGTACTTC
CASSQVGLAMHETQYF
>-|TRBV6-5|TRBJ1-2|TRBD1
TGTGCCAGCAGCGGACAGGGACCCACTAACTATGGCTACACCTTC
CASSGQGPTNYGYTF
>-|TRBV5-1|TRBJ2-7|-
TGCGCCAGCAGCTTGGCCGGGGGACGAGGGGAGCAGTACTTC
CASSLAGGRGEQYF
>-|TRBV30|TRBJ2-3|-
TGTGCCTGGAGCCCCAAGGGGGATACAGATACGCAGTATTTT
CAWSPKGDTDTQYF
>-|TRBV9|TRBJ2-2|TRBD2
TGTGCCAGCAGCCCGGGACTAGCGGGAGGCACCGGGGAGCTGTTTTTT
CASSPGLAGGTGELFF
>-|TRBV10-2|TRBJ1-4|TRBD1
TGCGCCAGCAGTGAAGGACAGGGGGGAAAACTGTTTTTT
CASSEGQGGKLFF
>few|TRBV12-5|TRBJ2-5|-
TGTGCTAGTGGTCAAGGGATTTTGGGGGGGGGCCCGAGGGAGACCCAGTACTTC
CASGQGILGGGPRETQYF
>-|TRBV30|TRBJ1-1|TRBD1
TGTGCCTGGAGTGCTAATAGACAGGGTATTGAAGCTTTCTTT
CAWSANRQGIEAFF
>-|TRBV6-1|TRBJ2-3|TRBD1
TGTGCCAGCAGTGGGACAGGGGTAAGCACAGATACGCAGTATTTT
CASSGTGVSTDTQYF
>-|TRBV6-1|TRBJ2-5|-
TGTGCCAGCAGTGAAGGAGTAGGAGGGGTGAAAGAGACCCAGTACTTC
CASSEGVGGVKETQYF
>-|TRBV29-1|TRBJ1-2|TRBD1
TGCAGCGCAGGGGGCGGAAACTATGGCTACACCTTC
CSAGGGNYGYTF
>-|TRBV29-1|TRBJ2-3|TRBD1
TGCAGCGGCCGGGACAGGATCACAGATACGCAGTATTTT
CSGRDRITDTQYF
>-|TRBV19|TRBJ2-3|-
TGTGCCAGTAGACCAACCGGGACTGTCACAGATACGCAGTATTTT
CASRPTGTVTDTQYF
>-|TRBV7-6|TRBJ2-5|TRBD2
TGTGCCAGCAGCCTGCGGGGGGGCCGGGAGACCCAGTACTTC
CASSLRGGRETQYF
>-|TRBV21-1|TRBJ2-7|-
TGTGCCAGCAGCAAAGCGGAATGGGGAGCCTCGGGGTACGAGCAGTACTTC
CASSKAEWGASGYEQYF
>-|TRBV5-5|TRBJ1-1|-
TGTGCCAGCAGCTTCCCCCCGACACGCGATAACACTGAAGCTTTCTTT
CASSFPPTRDNTEAFF
>-|TRBV2|TRBJ2-1|TRBD2
TGTGCCAGCAGTTTTCTAGCGGAGCTCAATGAGCAGTTCTTC
CASSFLAELNEQFF